One and the same sample provided the 14 T cell receptor beta chains below, sequenced in a study of cytomegalovirus exposure and HLA in healthy donors (dated by TCRdb to the late 2010s). The library was generated by the immunoSEQ multiplex PCR assay. For the multiplex PCR, a mixture combining 60 forward primers for TCR Vbeta segments and 13 reverse primers for TCR Jbeta segments was used. TCRdb holds this immuneACCESS table with in-frame rearrangements only. Some clones are missing; in checked studies, unresolved V genes explain under half, and the rest has no known cause. This sample holds about 170,000 clones; 73% were observed only once. The top ten hold about 4.9% of the sample. The sequenced material came from PBMCs. All receptors derive from a woman younger than 30 in good health and CMV-seropositive.

The chain links TRBV5-4 to TRBJ2-2; 7 bases align to TRBD1. CDR1 SGHNT and CDR2 YYREEE come from the germline V gene (reference sequence). CDR3 size: 16 residues. V was clipped by 6 bases and J by 0 bases; unmatched bases: 8. CDR3 region: CASNAWTGSNTGELFF. As DNA, the CDR3 is TGTGCCAGCAACGCTTGGACAGGATCGAACACCGGGGAGCTGTTTTTT.

V usage is TRBV6-5 and J usage is TRBJ2-7, with 10 bases matching TRBD2. CDR1 is MNHEY and CDR2 is SVGAGI in the germline V gene. The length of the CDR3 is 14 residues. Trimming at V came to 5 bases and at J to 4 bases, leaving 5 bases not matched to a gene. As DNA, the CDR3 is TGTGCCAGCAGTGTCACTAGCGGGGAATACGAGCAGTACTTC. It specifies CASSVTSGEYEQYF.

The chain has TRBV18 and TRBJ2-1, with 11 positions matching TRBD2. CDR1 KGHSH and CDR2 LQKENI come from the germline V gene. Losses at the gene ends were 6 bases for V and 4 bases for J; bases not matched to a gene: 8. The CDR3 runs 16 residues. CDR3 coding DNA: TGTGCCAGCTCCCACGGACTAGCGGGCGCATACAATGAGCAGTTCTTC. As protein: CASSHGLAGAYNEQFF.

J is TRBJ1-1 and V is TRBV6-5; 8 bases fit TRBD1. Germline assignment: CDR1 MNHEY and CDR2 SVGAGI. This CDR3 comprises 14 residues. Losses at the gene ends were 6 bases for V and 3 bases for J; bases not matched to a gene: 6. CDR3 DNA sequence: TGTGCCAGCAGGGGCGCGACAGGGGACACTGAAGCTTTCTTT. Translation: CASRGATGDTEAFF.

This rearrangement joins TRBV2 to TRBJ2-1, with unresolved D. Trimming pared 9 bases from V and 5 bases from J, leaving 17 bases between. CDR1 is SNHLY and CDR2 is FYNNEI in the germline V gene. The CDR3 runs to 14 residues. CDR3 bases: TGTGCCAGAACGATACTCGAGTCGAACAATGAGCAGTTCTTC. Protein sequence: CARTILESNNEQFF.

This sequence joins TRBV28 and TRBJ1-5, with a tentative D call TRBD1 (5 bases). Germline CDR1 is MDHEN and CDR2 is SYDVKM. This CDR3 has 15 residues. V lost 8 bases to trimming and J lost 2 bases, with 16 bases between them. CDR3 sequence reads: CASHPPSQGNQPQHF. The CDR3 region has the DNA TGTGCCAGCCACCCCCCTTCACAGGGCAATCAGCCCCAGCATTTT.

The rearrangement joins TRBV5-1 to TRBJ2-3; 10 bases line up with TRBD2. CDR3 length: 18 amino acids. The germline V gene encodes CDR1 SGHRS and CDR2 YFSETQ. Trimming at V came to 2 bases and at J to 2 bases, leaving 11 bases not matched to a gene. The CDR3 loop is CASSLTPVAGGLTDTQYF. The CDR3 DNA reads as TGCGCCAGCAGCTTAACCCCGGTAGCGGGGGGCCTCACAGATACGCAGTATTTT.

This clone was observed a single time. V usage is TRBV6-1 and J usage is TRBJ1-1; maybe TRBD1 (5 bases). Trimming left V 6 bases short and J 0 bases short, with 8 bases between. The CDR3 sequence is 13 residues long. The germline CDR1 and CDR2 sequences are MNHNS and SASEGT. The CDR3, as DNA: TGTGCCAGCAGGGAACAGGTGAACACTGAAGCTTTCTTT. It is translated as CASREQVNTEAFF.

The chain couples TRBV6-6 to TRBJ1-5; TRBD1 matches at 7 bases. V gave up 1 base and J gave up 2 bases; unmatched junction bases: 5. Germline CDR1 reads MNHNY; CDR2 reads SVGAGI (reference sequence). The CDR3 extends over 16 amino acids. The CDR3 sequence is CASSYWDSWGNQPQHF. CDR3 nucleotides: TGTGCCAGCAGTTACTGGGACAGCTGGGGCAATCAGCCCCAGCATTTT.

This clone was picked up a small number of times. The rearrangement joins TRBV6-5 to TRBJ1-2; D gene uncertain. Germline assignment: CDR1 MNHEY and CDR2 SVGAGI. Trimming cost V 5 bases and J 4 bases, with 11 bases left between them. CDR3 length: 13 amino acids. The CDR3: CASSTGEFYGYTF. The CDR3 DNA sequence: TGTGCCAGCAGTACGGGAGAATTCTATGGCTACACCTTC.

This clone came up a few times. The V gene is TRBV7-9, the J gene TRBJ1-1; D may be TRBD1 (6 bases). V was shortened by 5 bases and J by 4 bases, with 17 bases between the two germline ends. This CDR3 comprises 15 residues. CDR1 and CDR2 (germline): SEHNR, FQNEAQ (reference sequence). The chain's CDR3 is CASSPRPQGITEAFF. The CDR3 DNA is TGTGCCAGCAGCCCTCGCCCACAGGGAATCACTGAAGCTTTCTTT. Full variable domain (remainder filled in from reference TRBV7-9 and TRBJ1-1): DTGVSQNPRHKITKRGQNVTFRCDPISEHNRLYWYRQTLGQGPEFLTYFQNEAQLEKSRLLSDRFSAERPKGSFSTLEIQRTEQGDSAMYLCASSPRPQGITEAFFGQGTRLTVV.

The chain has TRBV5-1 and TRBJ2-2; D is possibly TRBD1 (6 bases). The CDR3 loop spans 15 amino acids. CDR1 SGHRS and CDR2 YFSETQ come from the germline V gene. The V and J ends lost 6 bases and 6 bases respectively, with 18 bases between them. The CDR3 coding sequence is TGCGCCAGCACAGTGCGGACAGCTACATCCGGGGAGCTGTTTTTT. It yields the protein CASTVRTATSGELFF. The whole variable domain, filled in from reference TRBV5-1 and TRBJ2-2, reads KAGVTQTPRYLIKTRGQQVTLSCSPISGHRSVSWYQQTPGQGLQFLFEYFSETQRNKGNFPGRFSGRQFSNSRSEMNVSTLELGDSALYLCASTVRTATSGELFFGEGSRLTVL.

This clone was detected only once. The genes are TRBV30 and TRBJ2-3; D is possibly TRBD2 (5 bases). This CDR3 has 10 residues. From germline, CDR1 is GTSNPN and CDR2 SVGIG (reference sequence). V gave up 6 bases and J gave up 11 bases, with 12 bases separating them. The CDR3, as DNA: TGTGCCTGCCGACGGGGTGAGCAGTATTTT. This sequence encodes CACRRGEQYF.

The rearrangement joins TRBV11-3 to TRBJ1-3; perhaps TRBD1 as D (6 bases). Germline V gives CDR1 SGHNT, CDR2 YENEEA. The CDR3 loop spans 15 amino acids. Trimming took 0 bases from V and 2 from J, leaving 8 bases between them. CDR3 amino acids: CASSLEGTPGNTIYF. The DNA of the CDR3 is TGTGCCAGCAGCTTAGAGGGGACACCTGGAAACACCATATATTTT.